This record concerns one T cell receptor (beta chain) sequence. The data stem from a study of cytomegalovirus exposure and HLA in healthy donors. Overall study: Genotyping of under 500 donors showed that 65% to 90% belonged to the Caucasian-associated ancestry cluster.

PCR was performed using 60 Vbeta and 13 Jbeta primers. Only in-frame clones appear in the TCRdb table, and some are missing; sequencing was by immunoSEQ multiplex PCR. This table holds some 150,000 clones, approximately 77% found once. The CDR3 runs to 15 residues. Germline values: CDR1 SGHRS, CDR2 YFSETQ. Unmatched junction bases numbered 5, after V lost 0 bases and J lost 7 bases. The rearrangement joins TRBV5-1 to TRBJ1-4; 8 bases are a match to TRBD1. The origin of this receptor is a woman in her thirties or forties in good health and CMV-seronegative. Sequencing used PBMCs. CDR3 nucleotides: TGCGCCAGCAGCTTGGCCCAGGACAGGGTTGAAAAACTGTTTTTT. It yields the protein CASSLAQDRVEKLFF.